This TCR beta chain came from a study of technical replicates of blood from several donors. The V gene's germline CDR1 is SGHRS and CDR2 YFSETQ. Trimming cost V 3 bases and J 5 bases; bases outside gene matches: 4. The length of the CDR3 is 14 residues. Sequencing was performed with immunoSEQ multiplex PCR; in TCRdb, only in-frame clones are kept and a portion is missing. Found here are some 98,000 clones, under 97% of them singletons; the top ten hold less than 0.25%. This TCR was recovered from a human donor in good health. This chain uses TRBV5-1 with TRBJ2-7; TRBD2 matches at 11 bases. Material for sequencing was T cells isolated from PBMCs. CDR3 residues: CASSSIAGGNEQYF. CDR3 bases: TGCGCCAGCAGCTCCATAGCGGGAGGGAACGAGCAGTACTTC.